This TCR beta chain was profiled in a study of T cell responses to AZD1222 COVID-19 vaccine. Study information: It was second doses at about 4 or about 12 weeks that were pooled. Study observations and caveats: Dominant CD4 TCR responses targeted spike regions 160-218 and 743-854. Repertoire sampling happened only post peak T cell response. Possibly, clonal diversity was underestimated; donors were largely white British and included more females.

On this clone: The antigen is not known.

V dropped 4 bases and J dropped 4 bases, with 19 bases sitting between them. Looked up from germline, CDR1 is MGHDK and CDR2 is SYGVNS. The CDR3 has 16 amino acids. TCRdb's table, derived via immunoSEQ multiplex PCR, lists solely in-frame clones and lacks some. This table holds 150,000 to 200,000 clones, 75% to 95% found once. V and J are TRBV25-1 and TRBJ1-2; a possible D gene is TRBD1 (6 bases). The material sequenced was peripheral blood, taken on day 0 of AZD1222 vaccination. The TCR was taken from an adult in good health. The CDR3 is CASSGPLGQKGYGYTF. CDR3 DNA sequence: TGTGCCAGCAGTGGGCCCCTAGGACAGAAGGGCTATGGCTACACCTTC.